These 24 T cell receptor beta chains were sequenced from one sample in a study of cytomegalovirus exposure and HLA in healthy donors (dated by TCRdb to the late 2010s). The method was the immunoSEQ multiplex PCR assay. For the multiplex PCR, a mixture combining 60 forward primers for TCR Vbeta segments and 13 reverse primers for TCR Jbeta segments was used. Imported from immuneACCESS, the table was reduced by TCRdb to in-frame sequences with V and J called. These copies leave out some clones; in studies compared against another copy, an unresolved V gene accounts for under half, and the cause of the remainder is not known. The sample table holds roughly 100,000 clones, of which approximately 78% were seen once. Clones ranked in the top ten supply approximately 1.7% of the sample. Sequenced sample: PBMCs. These receptor sequences come from a middle-aged woman in good health and CMV-seronegative.

The sample holds a few counts of this clone. The chain has TRBV2 and TRBJ1-5; maybe TRBD1 (5 bases). Germline V gene sequence: CDR1 SNHLY, CDR2 FYNNEI. V gave up 5 bases and J gave up 3 bases, with 11 bases separating them. The CDR3 is 14 residues long. CDR3 region: CASSRQGTNQPQHF. The CDR3 nucleotides are TGTGCCAGCAGTCGCCAGGGAACCAATCAGCCCCAGCATTTT. Complete variable domain (other parts from reference TRBV2 and TRBJ1-5): EPEVTQTPSHQVTQMGQEVILRCVPISNHLYFYWYRQILGQKVEFLVSFYNNEISEKSEIFDDQFSVERPDGSNFTLKIRSTKLEDSAMYFCASSRQGTNQPQHFGDGTRLSIL.

This clone was seen only once. V usage is TRBV4-2 and J usage is TRBJ1-2; D not resolved. The CDR3 is 14 amino acids. Deletions cut 4 bases from V and 1 base from J, with 10 bases between. In germline, CDR1 is LGHNA, CDR2 YNFKEQ. CDR3 sequence (DNA): TGTGCCAGCAGCCCTACGAATGATAACTATGGCTACACCTTC. This translates into CASSPTNDNYGYTF.

V usage is TRBV13 and J usage is TRBJ2-5, with TRBD1 matching 8 bases. The V segment lost 5 bases and the J segment 3 bases; nucleotides outside the gene matches: 11. The CDR3 runs 16 residues. Germline CDR1 and CDR2: PRHDT and FYEKMQ (reference sequence). Here the CDR3 reads CASSHSPGQAKETQYF. The CDR3 DNA is TGTGCCAGCAGCCATTCCCCGGGACAGGCAAAAGAGACCCAGTACTTC.

The rearrangement joins TRBV18 to TRBJ2-3; D ambiguous. Trimming removed 2 bases at V and 0 bases at J, with 12 bases between. CDR3 length equals 16 residues. Germline V gene sequence: CDR1 KGHSH, CDR2 LQKENI. The CDR3 loop reads CASSPISQDSTDTQYF. The DNA of the CDR3 is TGTGCCAGCTCACCAATCAGCCAGGATAGCACAGATACGCAGTATTTT.

This chain uses TRBV28 with TRBJ1-3; TRBD1 matches 9 bases. Trimming cost V 4 bases and J 2 bases; bases outside gene matches: 6. Germline-derived CDR1 and CDR2 are MDHEN and SYDVKM. The CDR3 is 16 amino acids. The CDR3 DNA reads TGTGCCAGCAGTTCGACCGGGACAGGGACTGGAAACACCATATATTTT. Amino acid sequence: CASSSTGTGTGNTIYF.

This chain joins TRBV9 and TRBJ2-5, with D hard to call. V was clipped by 2 bases and J by 3 bases, with 17 bases between them. The CDR3 is 16 residues long. Per the germline V gene, CDR1 is SGDLS and CDR2 is YYNGEE. The CDR3 spells CASSVLPARLEETQYF. The CDR3 nucleotides are TGTGCCAGCAGCGTCCTTCCGGCTAGATTAGAAGAGACCCAGTACTTC.

This chain uses TRBV9 with TRBJ2-1; the match to TRBD2 covers 10 bases. J gave up 2 bases and V 2 bases, and 7 bases lay outside the gene matches. CDR1 SGDLS and CDR2 YYNGEE come from the germline V gene. CDR3 length equals 17 residues. CDR3 nucleotide sequence: TGTGCCAGCAGCGTTCTACCTAGCGGGAGTGCCTACAATGAGCAGTTCTTC. It specifies CASSVLPSGSAYNEQFF.

The chain carries TRBV27 and TRBJ1-6; unclear D gene. CDR3 length: 12 residues. The germline CDR1 and CDR2 sequences are MNHEY and SMNVEV (reference sequence). Trimming removed 3 bases at V and 9 bases at J, with 6 bases between. The CDR3 loop reads CASSFSSSPLHF. CDR3 DNA sequence: TGTGCCAGCAGTTTTTCTAGTTCACCCCTCCACTTT.

This chain connects TRBV21-1 to TRBJ1-1. TRBV21-1 is termed a pseudogene. The length of the CDR3 is 18 residues. The CDR3 nucleotides read TGTGCCAGCAGCAAAGCAAGGACTCCAGGACGGCTGAACACTGAAGCTTTCTTT. This gives the protein CASSKARTPGRLNTEAFF.

The sample holds a few counts of this clone. This rearrangement joins TRBV6-6 to TRBJ2-2; 7 bases line up with TRBD2. Germline V CDR1 and CDR2: MNHNY, SVGAGI (reference sequence). The trim removed 0 bases at V and 3 bases at J, leaving 4 bases unmatched. The CDR3 contains 16 residues. CDR3 DNA: TGTGCCAGCAGTTACTCGAGCGGGGCGTACACCGGGGAGCTGTTTTTT. Its protein is CASSYSSGAYTGELFF.

CDR3 sequence reads: CASSPLLGREDYEQYF. CDR3 nucleotide sequence: TGTGCCAGCAGTCCTCTTTTGGGGCGGGAGGACTACGAGCAGTACTTC. This rearrangement joins TRBV28 to TRBJ2-5; TRBD2 aligns across 8 bases. The J call may be faulty, since TRBJ2-7 better matches the DNA end. There are 16 residues in the CDR3. Per germline, CDR1 MDHEN and CDR2 SYDVKM.

The chain is built from TRBV18 and TRBJ1-6; D call uncertain. V lost 6 bases to trimming and J lost 7 bases, with 10 bases between them. The CDR3 has 13 residues. Per germline, CDR1 KGHSH and CDR2 LQKENI. This CDR3 reads CASSPGENSPLHF. Written as DNA, the CDR3 is TGTGCCAGCTCCCCCGGGGAGAATTCACCCCTCCACTTT. The entire variable domain, with the rest obtained from reference TRBV18 and TRBJ1-6, is as follows: NAGVMQNPRHLVRRRGQEARLRCSPMKGHSHVYWYRQLPEEGLKFMVYLQKENIIDESGMPKERFSAEFPKEGPSILRIQQVVRGDSAAYFCASSPGENSPLHFGNGTRLTVT.

With regard to this clone: The sample carries other DNA sequences with the same CDR3. This chain connects TRBV18 to TRBJ1-2; TRBD1 matches at 9 bases. With V trimmed by 3 bases and J by 5 bases, 1 base remained unmatched. The CDR3 totals 13 residues. Germline lookup yields CDR1 KGHSH and CDR2 LQKENI. The CDR3 region is CASSPGQGYGYTF. The CDR3, as DNA: TGTGCCAGCTCACCGGGACAGGGATATGGCTACACCTTC.

The V gene is TRBV19, the J gene TRBJ1-4, with D tentatively TRBD1 (5 bases). Germline CDR1 LNHDA, CDR2 SQIVND (reference sequence). This CDR3 has 12 amino acids. V shed 2 bases and J shed 8 bases, with 6 bases lying between them. The CDR3 here is CASSITGEKLFF. CDR3 sequence (DNA): TGTGCCAGTAGTATAACAGGAGAAAAACTGTTTTTT.

The chain carries TRBV5-8 and TRBJ2-1; D gene uncertain. The CDR3 contains 16 residues. Germline CDR1 SGHTS, CDR2 YDEGEE. V was shortened by 0 bases and J by 3 bases, with 13 bases between the two germline ends. The CDR3 coding sequence is TGTGCCAGCAGCTTGGCCGTCGGTGGTATCTACAATGAGCAGTTCTTC. Translated: CASSLAVGGIYNEQFF. Complete variable domain (other parts from reference TRBV5-8 and TRBJ2-1): EAGVTQSPTHLIKTRGQQATLRCSPISGHTSVYWYQQALGLGLQFLLWYDEGEERNRGNFPPRFSGRQFPNYSSELNVNALELEDSALYLCASSLAVGGIYNEQFFGPGTRLTVL.

J is TRBJ1-2 and V is TRBV29-1; 8 bases match TRBD1. The CDR3 is 15 amino acids. V trimming: 7 bases; J trimming: 5 bases; junction bases outside the gene matches: 15. CDR1 SQVTM and CDR2 ANQGSEA come from the germline V gene. CDR3 sequence (DNA): TGCAGCGCCGCGGACAGGGTGGATATAACTTATGGCTACACCTTC. Its translation is CSAADRVDITYGYTF.

CDR3 loop: CASSFPPQGYYGYTF. CDR3 sequence (DNA): TGTGCCAGCAGCTTCCCACCACAGGGCTACTATGGCTACACCTTC. V is TRBV7-9 and J is TRBJ1-2; D is possibly TRBD1 (6 bases). In germline, CDR1 is SEHNR, CDR2 FQNEAQ (reference sequence). The V gene lost 3 bases and the J gene lost 3 bases, with 14 bases spanning the gap. This CDR3 contains 15 residues.

V is TRBV29-1 and J is TRBJ2-2; no firm D call. V dropped 3 bases and J dropped 6 bases, with 14 bases sitting between them. The CDR3 is 14 amino acids. Germline assignment: CDR1 SQVTM and CDR2 ANQGSEA. CDR3: CSVESSDLAGELFF. The CDR3 nucleotides are TGCAGCGTTGAGAGCAGCGACTTGGCCGGGGAGCTGTTTTTT.

J is TRBJ2-7 and V is TRBV30, with 7 bases matching TRBD2. The germline gives CDR1 GTSNPN, CDR2 SVGIG (reference sequence). The CDR3 loop spans 13 amino acids. Germline trimming cut 8 bases from V and 2 bases from J; bases unmatched to any gene: 9. The CDR3 reads CAGSGDGTYEQYF. The CDR3 nucleotides read TGTGCCGGCAGCGGGGACGGTACCTACGAGCAGTACTTC.

The CDR3: CASSDSAGQLNYGYTF. The CDR3 bases are TGTGCCAGCAGTGACTCTGCGGGACAGCTAAACTATGGCTACACCTTC. The V gene is TRBV27, the J gene TRBJ1-2; 7 bases match TRBD1. Germline CDR1 MNHEY, CDR2 SMNVEV (reference sequence). J lost 2 bases, V lost 5 bases, and 11 bases had no gene match. CDR3 size: 16 residues.

V usage is TRBV19 and J usage is TRBJ2-2; 13 positions match TRBD2. The J segment lost 5 bases and the V segment lost 6 bases, leaving 0 bases of the junction unmatched. CDR1 and CDR2 from the germline V gene are LNHDA and SQIVND (reference sequence). CDR3 length: 14 amino acids. The DNA of the CDR3 is TGTGCCAGTAGGACTAGCGGGAGGACCGGGGAGCTGTTTTTT. This sequence encodes CASRTSGRTGELFF.

This chain connects TRBV5-6 to TRBJ1-2, with unresolved D. The CDR3 loop spans 15 amino acids. Germline V gene sequence: CDR1 SGHDT, CDR2 YYEEEE. V was cut by 4 bases and J by 8 bases, with 21 bases left in between. CDR3: CASSPQAGRVLGYTF. The CDR3 DNA sequence: TGTGCCAGCAGCCCCCAGGCGGGGAGGGTTTTAGGCTACACCTTC.

The CDR3 region has the DNA TGTGCCAGCAGTCTTTCAGAGACCTTCGAGGCCGAGCAGTACTTC. Translated, it gives CASSLSETFEAEQYF. The V gene is TRBV2, the J gene TRBJ2-7; D is uncertain. V was pared by 5 bases and J by 6 bases, with 20 bases between. Germline V gene data show CDR1 as SNHLY and CDR2 as FYNNEI. The CDR3 is 15 amino acids.

The sample holds one count of this clone. The chain is built from TRBV28 and TRBJ1-1; D is perhaps TRBD1 (6 bases). Trimming cost V 5 bases and J 2 bases, with 18 bases left between them. Per germline, CDR1 MDHEN and CDR2 SYDVKM. CDR3 length: 16 amino acids. The CDR3 DNA follows: TGTGCCAGCAGTCGAACCATAACAGGGCCTAACACTGAAGCTTTCTTT. It specifies CASSRTITGPNTEAFF.